The table lists the clone carrying this TCR beta chain with a few counts. This sample stems from a study of blood T cell repertoires in COVID-19. Generated by immunoSEQ multiplex PCR, the TCRdb table keeps only in-frame clones and is missing some. The table shows 360,000 or so clones, with approximately 91% occurring only once. CDR1 and CDR2 (germline): GTSNPN, SVGIG (reference sequence). CDR3 length equals 14 residues. Deletions cut 0 bases from V and 2 bases from J, with 8 bases between. The receptor was isolated from a woman aged 25 to 39 who had been exposed to COVID-19. The sample was PBMCs or T cells enriched from blood (not recorded which). This chain links TRBV30 with TRBJ1-5; a possible D gene is TRBD1 (5 bases). CDR3 residues: CAWSVARGNQPQHF. In DNA, the CDR3 is TGTGCCTGGAGTGTAGCCAGGGGCAATCAGCCCCAGCATTTT.